The 10 T cell receptor beta chains below all came from one sample that was sequenced in a study of OX40 agonist ivuxolimab in advanced cancers. TCRdb keeps only in-frame clones here, not all; method: immunoSEQ multiplex PCR. The data show fewer than 85,000 clones, around 78% seen once. This specimen consisted of CD4+ or CD8+ T cells sorted from blood, obtained in a trial of the OX40 agonist ivuxolimab. These receptors all come from an adult with an advanced solid tumor such as melanoma, head and neck, liver or kidney cancer.

The gene calls are TRBV7-8 and TRBJ2-5, with D perhaps matching TRBD1 or TRBD2 (6 bases each). The CDR3 contains 14 residues. CDR1 is SGHVS and CDR2 is FQNEAQ in the germline V gene. Trimming took 0 bases from V and 7 from J, leaving 12 bases between them. Written as DNA, the CDR3 is TGTGCCAGCAGCTTAGCAGGGGGGTCGGTGACCCAGTACTTC. Its protein product is CASSLAGGSVTQYF.

The V gene is TRBV7-2, the J gene TRBJ2-1; perhaps TRBD2 as D (6 bases). Germline-derived CDR1 and CDR2 are SGHTA and FQGNSA. Trimming cost V 3 bases and J 13 bases, with 10 bases left between them. The CDR3 consists of 11 residues. Here the CDR3 reads CASSFRLEQFF. The CDR3 DNA is TGTGCCAGCAGCTTCCGACTAGAACAGTTCTTC.

This clone was seen only once. The chain joins TRBV4-2 to TRBJ1-3; D call uncertain. Germline V gene sequence: CDR1 LGHNA, CDR2 YNFKEQ. This CDR3 region has 17 residues. The V end lost 2 bases, the J end lost 4 bases, and 18 bases lay between the germline ends. The CDR3 coding sequence is TGTGCCAGCAGCCAACCAGGCGGGAAACTTTACGGAAACACCATATATTTT. Protein sequence: CASSQPGGKLYGNTIYF.

The chain is built from TRBV7-9 and TRBJ1-2, with D perhaps matching TRBD1 (6 bases). This CDR3 contains 15 residues. V was cut by 0 bases and J by 4 bases, with 12 bases left in between. The germline CDR1 and CDR2 sequences are SEHNR and FQNEAQ (reference sequence). The CDR3 DNA sequence: TGTGCCAGCAGCTTAGCCCTGGGGGGGCTCTATGGCTACACCTTC. It specifies CASSLALGGLYGYTF.

This clone was seen a handful of times. The DNA for the CDR3 is TGCAGTGCTAGAGACAGGGTCGGGCAGTACTTC. Translation: CSARDRVGQYF. This chain uses TRBV20-1 with TRBJ2-7, with D possibly matching TRBD1 (5 bases). CDR1 and CDR2 from the germline V gene are DFQATT and SNEGSKA (reference sequence). V gave up 0 bases and J gave up 9 bases, with 9 bases separating them. CDR3 size: 11 residues.

The rearrangement links TRBV6-4 to TRBJ2-1, with 7 bases fitting TRBD1. Germline assignment: CDR1 MRHNA and CDR2 SNTAGT. The CDR3 length is 15 residues. V dropped 5 bases and J dropped 0; count of bases not matched to a gene: 4. The CDR3 spells CASSPGQSSYNEQFF. DNA of the CDR3: TGTGCCAGCAGTCCGGGACAGAGCTCCTACAATGAGCAGTTCTTC.

This clone is a singleton in its sample. V usage is TRBV5-1 and J usage is TRBJ2-7; D may match TRBD1 or TRBD2 (5 bases each). V dropped 3 bases and J dropped 5 bases, with 18 bases sitting between them. Germline V gives CDR1 SGHRS, CDR2 YFSETQ. CDR3 length: 15 amino acids. This chain's CDR3 is CASSSPGAGVDEQYF. The CDR3 nucleotides are TGCGCCAGCAGCTCCCCCGGGGCGGGCGTCGACGAGCAGTACTTC. Variable domain in full (rest from reference TRBV5-1 and TRBJ2-7): KAGVTQTPRYLIKTRGQQVTLSCSPISGHRSVSWYQQTPGQGLQFLFEYFSETQRNKGNFPGRFSGRQFSNSRSEMNVSTLELGDSALYLCASSSPGAGVDEQYFGPGTRLTVT.

The chain combines TRBV28 with TRBJ1-1, with a weak D call TRBD1 (5 bases). This CDR3 has 14 residues. With 8 bases removed from V and 5 bases from J, the gap between germline ends came to 18 bases. Germline loops: CDR1 MDHEN, CDR2 SYDVKM. This CDR3 reads CASADGGSRTEAFF. CDR3 coding DNA: TGTGCCAGCGCCGATGGGGGGTCTCGGACTGAAGCTTTCTTT.

This clone was seen once. The chain is built from TRBV7-2 and TRBJ2-5; D perhaps matches TRBD2 (6 bases). V lost 1 base to trimming and J lost 4 bases, with 10 bases between them. The CDR3 extends over 14 amino acids. Per germline, CDR1 SGHTA and CDR2 FQGNSA. The CDR3 nucleotides are TGTGCCAGCAGCTTAGGCGGGGAGAGAGAGACCCAGTACTTC. Encoded protein: CASSLGGERETQYF.

J is TRBJ1-4 and V is TRBV30, with 7 bases fitting TRBD1. Germline CDR1 reads GTSNPN; CDR2 reads SVGIG (reference sequence). This CDR3 has 13 amino acids. Unmatched junction bases numbered 7, after V lost 4 bases and J lost 8 bases. The CDR3 is CAWNRGDKEKLFF. The CDR3 nucleotides are TGTGCCTGGAACAGGGGAGATAAAGAAAAACTGTTTTTT.